The next 7 T cell receptor beta chains were all read from a single sample in a study of spatial heterogeneity in lung cancer. Using its own MiXCR run on the 5' RACE reads, TCRdb lists one record per CDR3 protein. This sample has 2,500 or so distinct CDR3 sequences, with less than 15% found just once. Time point reported: sample taken at primary tumor resection. The study sequenced unsorted whole RNA from tumor, nontumor lung or frozen PBMC. This sample comprised PBMCs, obtained at surgery. These receptors were taken from a male donor with early-stage non-small cell lung cancer.

This clonotype was counted many times. J is TRBJ2-7 and V is TRBV24-1; no clear D. Germline assignment: CDR1 KGHDR and CDR2 SFDVKD. Trimming took off 2 bases at V and 5 bases at J, with 12 bases between the two ends. The CDR3 sequence is 14 residues long. The CDR3 loop is CATSDSSRSDEQYF. For the CDR3, the DNA is TGTGCCACCAGTGATTCCAGCCGGTCGGACGAGCAGTACTTC.

This clonotype was seen many times. V usage is TRBV23-1 and J usage is TRBJ2-1; 7 nucleotides match TRBD2. TRBV23-1 falls under the ORF class, with uncertain function. This CDR3 has 17 residues. J lost 7 bases, V lost 1 base, and 13 bases had no gene match. Here the CDR3 reads CASSQLKAAGVNNEQFF. As DNA, the CDR3 is TGCGCCAGCAGTCAATTAAAAGCCGCGGGAGTGAATAATGAGCAGTTCTTC.

The CDR3 here is CASGGQYTDTQYF. The CDR3 nucleotides read TGTGCCAGTGGGGGACAGTACACAGATACGCAGTATTTT. The chain links TRBV14 to TRBJ2-3; 7 bases map to TRBD1. The V and J ends lost 9 bases and 2 bases, in that order; junction bases with no gene match: 5. Germline CDR1 reads SGHDN; CDR2 reads FVKESK. The CDR3 is made up of 13 amino acids.

This clonotype showed up just a few times. The chain recombines TRBV7-9 with TRBJ2-7, with TRBD1 as a possible D gene (6 bases). The CDR3 is 14 amino acids. V lost 1 base to trimming and J lost 5 bases, with 12 bases between them. Germline CDR1 and CDR2: SEHNR and FQNEAQ (reference sequence). The CDR3 bases are TGTGCCAGCAGCTTAGTAACAGGGAGCAACGAGCAGTACTTC. Protein sequence: CASSLVTGSNEQYF.

In its sample, this clonotype was seen many times. This sequence joins TRBV20-1 and TRBJ2-2; the D gene could be TRBD1 or TRBD2 (6 bases each). The CDR3 extends over 12 amino acids. The V end lost 2 bases, the J end lost 6 bases, and 7 bases lay between the germline ends. CDR1 and CDR2 from the germline V gene are DFQATT and SNEGSKA (reference sequence). The CDR3 sequence is CSARRGAGELFF. The CDR3 DNA is TGCAGTGCTAGAAGGGGGGCCGGGGAGCTGTTTTTT.

As for this clonotype: A much larger clone differs by one base, so this may be a read error. This CDR3 is missing its conserved last phenylalanine or tryptophan, likely due to a read error. This rearrangement joins TRBV5-4 to TRBJ2-1; the D gene is possibly TRBD2 (5 bases). Germline V gives CDR1 SGHNT, CDR2 YYREEE (reference sequence). The CDR3 is 12 residues long. This chain's CDR3 is CASGLVGSEQFS. DNA for the CDR3: TGTGCCAGCGGCTTAGTTGGGAGTGAGCAGTTCTCC.

This clonotype was counted at least ten times. The chain is built from TRBV20-1 and TRBJ2-2, with D uncertain. Germline loops: CDR1 DFQATT, CDR2 SNEGSKA (reference sequence). Trimming cost V 2 bases and J 4 bases, with 14 bases left between them. This CDR3 has 15 residues. The CDR3 nucleotides read TGCAGTGCTAGAAACTCAGGCTCGGGCACCGGGGAGCTGTTTTTT. Translating it yields CSARNSGSGTGELFF.